The 13 T cell receptor beta chains listed next were all sequenced from one sample in a study of CDR3 diversity in severe acne. TCRdb reanalysed the PCR reads using MiXCR and keeps one entry per CDR3 protein. The repertoire holds about 93,000 distinct CDR3 sequences, with 45% to 55% as singletons. Sequencing was done on a sample of blood. These receptor sequences come from a male donor in good health, serving as a control.

This clonotype was found a few times. The genes are TRBV7-2 and TRBJ1-1; maybe TRBD1 (5 bases). This CDR3 comprises 14 residues. The V gene lost 8 bases and the J gene lost 7 bases, with 20 bases spanning the gap. CDR1 is SGHTA, CDR2 FQGNSA, per germline. Here the CDR3 reads CASRFAGTEIEAFF. The CDR3 region has the DNA TGTGCCAGCCGTTTTGCGGGGACTGAGATTGAAGCTTTCTTT.

This clonotype occurred a few times. The junction departs from the called germline gene at one end, perhaps through a read error. The J gene is TRBJ1-3, the V gene TRBV7-7; D call uncertain. The length of the CDR3 is 15 residues. Germline CDR1 and CDR2: SSHAT and FNYEAQ (reference sequence). The CDR3 protein is CASSLVVPSGNTIYF. DNA for the CDR3: TGTGCTAGCAGCTTAGTAGTTCCCTCTGGAAACACCATATATTTT.

This clonotype was seen a few times. A read error is possible here, since a much larger clone lies one base away. V is TRBV5-1 and J is TRBJ2-1; D may match TRBD1 or TRBD2 (5 bases each). The CDR3 consists of 15 residues. The V end lost 4 bases, the J end lost 3 bases, and 14 bases lay between the germline ends. Germline V gene lookup returns CDR1 SGHRS and CDR2 YFSETQ. The CDR3, as DNA: TGCGCCAGCAGCCCGGACGGGGCTTTCTACAATGAGCAGTTCTTC. The encoded protein is CASSPDGAFYNEQFF.

In this sample, this clonotype turned up a few times. The chain recombines TRBV5-8 with TRBJ1-5; tentative D call: TRBD1 (5 bases). This CDR3 region has 14 residues. The germline V and J ends were trimmed by 2 bases and 5 bases, with 11 bases remaining between them. From germline, CDR1 is SGHTS and CDR2 YDEGEE. This chain's CDR3 is CASSFRQPHQPQHF. CDR3 DNA: TGTGCCAGCAGCTTTCGACAGCCCCATCAGCCCCAGCATTTT.

Ten or more counts support this clonotype. The CDR3 DNA sequence: TGTGCCAGCAGTTATCAGGGGGCTGGGGCCAACGTCCTGACTTTC. Translation: CASSYQGAGANVLTF. The chain recombines TRBV6-2 or TRBV6-3 with TRBJ2-6; 7 nucleotides align to TRBD1. The CDR3 runs 15 residues. The V gene end was trimmed by 3 bases and the J gene end by 2 bases; junction bases not matched to a gene: 1. Germline V CDR1 and CDR2: MNHEY, SVGEGT.

The chain carries TRBV25-1 and TRBJ2-7, with 10 positions matching TRBD1. Losses at the gene ends were 3 bases for V and 3 bases for J; bases not matched to a gene: 5. The CDR3 has 15 amino acids. The germline V gene encodes CDR1 MGHDK and CDR2 SYGVNS. CDR3: CASSETGTGDYEQYF. The CDR3, as DNA: TGTGCCAGCAGTGAGACCGGGACAGGGGACTACGAGCAGTACTTC.

The V and J genes are TRBV7-2 and TRBJ2-7; no clear D gene. Germline V CDR1 and CDR2: SGHTA, FQGNSA. CDR3 length: 15 amino acids. V gave up 2 bases and J gave up 7 bases, with 18 bases separating them. CDR3 loop: CASSLLPDRTGEQYF. The CDR3 DNA is TGTGCCAGCAGCTTATTACCAGATCGGACCGGGGAGCAGTACTTC.

This clonotype was seen ten or more times. V is TRBV12-3 or TRBV12-4 and J is TRBJ2-2, with TRBD2 matching over 10 bases. There are 15 residues in the CDR3. The V segment lost 5 bases and the J segment 5 bases; nucleotides outside the gene matches: 5. The CDR3 here is CASSVVTSGTGELFF. The CDR3 region has the DNA TGTGCCAGCAGTGTCGTGACTAGCGGGACCGGGGAGCTGTTTTTT.

This chain's CDR3 is CASRGDTEAFF. CDR3 nucleotides: TGTGCCAGCCGAGGGGACACTGAAGCTTTCTTT. The chain recombines TRBV2 with TRBJ1-1; perhaps TRBD1 as D (5 bases). Germline CDR1 and CDR2: SNHLY and FYNNEI. Trimming took off 8 bases at V and 3 bases at J, with 7 bases between the two ends. This CDR3 region has 11 residues.

This clonotype was counted between two and nine times. The gene calls are TRBV4-2 and TRBJ2-5; 9 bases are shared with TRBD1. The length of the CDR3 is 16 residues. Germline CDR1 and CDR2: LGHNA and YNFKEQ. V lost 2 bases, J lost 2 bases, and 6 bases stayed unmatched. The CDR3 here is CASSQQLGQGQETQYF. In nucleotides, the CDR3 is TGTGCCAGCAGCCAACAACTAGGACAGGGGCAAGAGACCCAGTACTTC.

This chain uses TRBV2 with TRBJ1-2, with D possibly being TRBD1 (6 bases). CDR3 length equals 14 residues. The germline CDR1 and CDR2 sequences are SNHLY and FYNNEI. Deletions cut 5 bases from V and 3 bases from J, with 13 bases between. In nucleotides, the CDR3 is TGTGCCAGCAGTCAGACAGGCTTCTACTATGGCTACACCTTC. Protein sequence: CASSQTGFYYGYTF.

The chain joins TRBV6-5 to TRBJ2-7, with 9 bases lining up with TRBD1. This CDR3 is built from 14 residues. CDR1 is MNHEY, CDR2 SVGAGI, per germline. Trimming cost V 6 bases and J 0 bases; bases outside gene matches: 3. The CDR3 DNA is TGTGCCAGCAGACCGGGACAGGGCTCCTACGAGCAGTACTTC. It yields the protein CASRPGQGSYEQYF.

The chain carries TRBV7-9 and TRBJ1-1, with D tentatively TRBD1 (5 bases). Germline-derived CDR1 and CDR2 are SEHNR and FQNEAQ (reference sequence). The CDR3 is 15 residues long. V was pared by 8 bases and J by 4 bases, with 20 bases between. The CDR3: CASETSLGRGTEAFF. In DNA, the CDR3 is TGTGCCAGCGAAACGTCGCTGGGACGGGGCACTGAAGCTTTCTTT. Drawing the rest from reference TRBV7-9 and TRBJ1-1, the complete variable domain is DTGVSQNPRHKITKRGQNVTFRCDPISEHNRLYWYRQTLGQGPEFLTYFQNEAQLEKSRLLSDRFSAERPKGSFSTLEIQRTEQGDSAMYLCASETSLGRGTEAFFGQGTRLTVV.